This T cell receptor (beta chain) was identified during a study of technical replicates of blood from a handful of donors. The germline CDR1 and CDR2 sequences are MNHNS and SASEGT. V was shortened by 2 bases and J by 2 bases, with 4 bases between the two germline ends. The CDR3 runs to 13 residues. Libraries were prepared by immunoSEQ multiplex PCR; TCRdb keeps only in-frame clonotypes and omits some of them. The sample records about 85,000 clones, roughly 94% being singletons. The V and J genes are TRBV6-1 and TRBJ1-3; no reliable D call. This TCR was sampled from a human donor in good health. The sequencing input was T cells isolated from PBMCs. This CDR3 is CASSETAGNTIYF. The DNA for the CDR3 is TGTGCCAGCAGTGAAACAGCTGGAAACACCATATATTTT.